The 27 T cell receptor beta chains reported below all come from one sample, sequenced in a study of blood T cell repertoires in COVID-19. The data were produced by immunoSEQ multiplex PCR, yet TCRdb's version contains in-frame clones alone and is incomplete. Of around 150,000 clones listed, roughly 84% are singletons. The sequencing sample was made of PBMCs or T cells enriched from blood (not recorded which). The receptor set was obtained from a woman aged 55 to 70 who had recovered from COVID-19.

V and J are TRBV11-3 and TRBJ2-5, with D possibly TRBD1 on 5 matching bases. V was trimmed by 1 base and J by 2 bases, leaving 11 bases between them. Germline CDR1 SGHNT, CDR2 YENEEA. The CDR3 extends over 15 amino acids. In DNA form, the CDR3 reads TGTGCCAGCAGCTTAGGGGGCCTAGGACAAGAGACCCAGTACTTC. Translation gives CASSLGGLGQETQYF.

The J gene is TRBJ2-7, the V gene TRBV7-2; the match to TRBD1 covers 11 bases. V dropped 5 bases and J dropped 3; count of bases not matched to a gene: 3. The V gene's germline CDR1 is SGHTA and CDR2 FQGNSA. This CDR3 region has 14 residues. The CDR3 region has the DNA TGTGCCAGCAGCAGGACAGGGGGCCGCTACGAGCAGTACTTC. It codes for CASSRTGGRYEQYF.

The chain has TRBV3-1 (or the pseudogene TRBV3-2) and TRBJ2-7; TRBD2 matches at 11 bases. V lost 5 bases, J lost 6 bases, and 9 bases stayed unmatched. Germline CDR1 is LGHDT and CDR2 is YNNKEL (reference sequence). This CDR3 has 15 amino acids. This chain's CDR3 is CASSTASGRSGEQYF. The CDR3 bases are TGTGCCAGCAGCACCGCTAGCGGGAGGTCGGGCGAGCAGTACTTC.

The V call is TRBV7-8, the J call TRBJ1-5; the D is unclear. Germline V gene lookup returns CDR1 SGHVS and CDR2 FQNEAQ. This CDR3 has 14 residues. V shed 3 bases and J shed 5 bases, with 11 bases lying between them. The CDR3 DNA reads as TGTGCCAGCAGCTTTGGGAGGTACTATCAGCCCCAGCATTTT. Protein sequence: CASSFGRYYQPQHF.

As for this clone: The same CDR3 is also encoded by other DNA sequences in this sample. J is TRBJ2-5 and V is TRBV5-1; D not resolved. The CDR3 extends over 13 amino acids. From germline, CDR1 is SGHRS and CDR2 YFSETQ. Trimming took 1 base from V and 1 from J, leaving 5 bases between them. CDR3 sequence (DNA): TGCGCCAGCAGCTTGACAGTCCAAGAGACCCAGTACTTC. It yields the protein CASSLTVQETQYF. The full variable domain, completed using reference TRBV5-1 and TRBJ2-5, is KAGVTQTPRYLIKTRGQQVTLSCSPISGHRSVSWYQQTPGQGLQFLFEYFSETQRNKGNFPGRFSGRQFSNSRSEMNVSTLELGDSALYLCASSLTVQETQYFGPGTRLLVL.

The chain employs TRBV20-1 and TRBJ1-2; TRBD1 aligns across 7 bases. In germline, CDR1 is DFQATT, CDR2 SNEGSKA (reference sequence). The CDR3 consists of 11 residues. Trimming at V came to 6 bases and at J to 9 bases, leaving 7 bases not matched to a gene. The CDR3 nucleotides read TGCAGTGCGAGGGACAGCTCGCGCTACACCTTC. It translates to CSARDSSRYTF.

V is TRBV5-1 and J is TRBJ2-7, with 8 bases fitting TRBD2. The CDR3 length is 15 residues. CDR1 and CDR2 from the germline V gene are SGHRS and YFSETQ. Trimming took 5 bases from V and 2 from J; bases not matched to a gene: 9. The DNA for the CDR3 is TGCGCCAGCAGGTCGGATCCCGGGGGGGCCTACGAGCAGTACTTC. Residues: CASRSDPGGAYEQYF.

This chain joins TRBV30 and TRBJ2-5, with D possibly TRBD2 on 7 matching bases. V lost 3 bases to trimming and J lost 5 bases, with 16 bases between them. Germline CDR1 reads GTSNPN; CDR2 reads SVGIG (reference sequence). The CDR3 extends over 14 amino acids. The CDR3 region is CAWRPRGGRETQYF. In DNA, the CDR3 is TGTGCCTGGAGACCGAGGGGGGGCAGGGAGACCCAGTACTTC.

The sample holds a few counts of this clone. The rearrangement links TRBV10-2 to TRBJ1-5; D perhaps matches TRBD1 (5 bases). Germline-derived CDR1 and CDR2 are WSHSY and SAAADI. The V end lost 3 bases, the J end lost 6 bases, and 15 bases lay between the germline ends. The CDR3 sequence is 15 residues long. CDR3 sequence: CASSDWTRGSQPQHF. The CDR3 DNA reads as TGCGCCAGCAGTGACTGGACTAGGGGTAGTCAGCCCCAGCATTTT.

The rearrangement joins TRBV28 to TRBJ1-2; a possible D gene is TRBD1 (5 bases). In germline, CDR1 is MDHEN, CDR2 SYDVKM. CDR3 size: 14 residues. V lost 5 bases, J lost 1 base, and 11 bases lay in between. In nucleotides, the CDR3 is TGTGCCAGCAGTCAGATGGGGCGTAACTATGGCTACACCTTC. Translation: CASSQMGRNYGYTF.

This chain uses TRBV6-5 with TRBJ2-7, with 7 positions matching TRBD1. Trimming took 6 bases from V and 5 from J; bases not matched to a gene: 7. The CDR3 extends over 13 amino acids. Germline loops: CDR1 MNHEY, CDR2 SVGAGI. CDR3 protein: CASRKTGSDEQYF. For the CDR3, the DNA is TGTGCCAGCAGAAAGACAGGGAGTGACGAGCAGTACTTC.

The rearrangement uses TRBV27 and TRBJ1-1; tentatively, D is TRBD1 (5 bases). Between the trimmed V and J ends, which lost 6 bases and 11 bases, there was a span of 31 bases. The CDR3 is 17 residues long. Germline CDR1 and CDR2: MNHEY and SMNVEV (reference sequence). CDR3 in amino acids: CASSPTSPRPGSRGAFF. CDR3 sequence (DNA): TGTGCCAGCAGCCCGACAAGCCCTCGGCCAGGAAGCCGGGGGGCTTTCTTT.

The rearrangement uses TRBV12-3 or TRBV12-4 and TRBJ1-4, with TRBD1 identical over 9 bases. This CDR3 is 13 amino acids long. V shed 6 bases, J shed 7 bases, and the junction held 3 bases outside the gene matches. CDR3 nucleotide sequence: TGTGCCAGCAGACAGGGGGCGCGTGAAAAACTGTTTTTT. Its protein is CASRQGAREKLFF.

The gene calls are TRBV7-9 and TRBJ2-1; 7 bases are a match to TRBD1. Germline V CDR1 and CDR2: SEHNR, FQNEAQ (reference sequence). V shed 3 bases, J shed 4 bases, and the junction held 9 bases outside the gene matches. The CDR3 sequence is 16 residues long. Written as DNA, the CDR3 is TGTGCCAGCAGCTTTCCCCGCTCAGGGGGTTACAATGAGCAGTTCTTC. Translated: CASSFPRSGGYNEQFF.

V is TRBV4-2 and J is TRBJ1-1; the match to TRBD1 covers 8 bases. Trimming at V came to 4 bases and at J to 0 bases, leaving 4 bases not matched to a gene. Germline assignment: CDR1 LGHNA and CDR2 YNFKEQ. This CDR3 region has 15 residues. CDR3 region: CASSPGDRLNTEAFF. The DNA of the CDR3 is TGTGCCAGCAGCCCCGGGGACAGGTTGAACACTGAAGCTTTCTTT.

This rearrangement joins TRBV5-5 to TRBJ2-7; TRBD2 might be the D (6 bases). The germline V gene encodes CDR1 SGHKS and CDR2 YYEKEE (reference sequence). V was clipped by 4 bases and J by 6 bases, with 20 bases between them. CDR3 length equals 15 residues. In DNA, the CDR3 is TGTGCCAGCAGCACTCAAGGGACTCAGCCGGGCGAGCAGTACTTC. Protein product: CASSTQGTQPGEQYF.

This chain links TRBV27 with TRBJ2-7; TRBD2 matches 10 bases. CDR3 length: 16 residues. The J segment lost 2 bases and the V segment lost 1 base, leaving 5 bases of the junction unmatched. Germline V gene data show CDR1 as MNHEY and CDR2 as SMNVEV (reference sequence). DNA for the CDR3: TGTGCCAGCAGTTTATTGGCTAGCGGGAGTCCCTACGAGCAGTACTTC. Its translation is CASSLLASGSPYEQYF.

The V and J genes are TRBV28 and TRBJ1-2; 7 bases map to TRBD1. Germline V gene data show CDR1 as MDHEN and CDR2 as SYDVKM. V trimming: 5 bases; J trimming: 3 bases; junction bases outside the gene matches: 6. This CDR3 is built from 14 residues. CDR3 amino acids: CASSPGGTDYGYTF. The CDR3 region has the DNA TGTGCCAGCAGTCCAGGGGGAACCGACTATGGCTACACCTTC.

The chain has TRBV12-3 or TRBV12-4 and TRBJ2-2; possible D gene TRBD2, 5 bases. Trimming took 5 bases from V and 7 from J, leaving 8 bases between them. CDR3 length equals 12 residues. The CDR3 DNA reads TGTGCCAGCAGTCTTGGAGGCGGGGAGCTGTTTTTT. This translates into CASSLGGGELFF.

This chain joins TRBV5-5 and TRBJ1-2; maybe TRBD1 (6 bases). Per the germline V gene, CDR1 is SGHKS and CDR2 is YYEKEE (reference sequence). Trimming stripped 8 bases from V and 8 bases from J, with 16 bases between. The CDR3 has 12 amino acids. The CDR3 reads CASLSFDRGYTF. Written as DNA, the CDR3 is TGTGCCAGTTTATCCTTTGACAGGGGCTACACCTTC.

This chain links TRBV28 with TRBJ1-5; D is undetermined. CDR1 is MDHEN, CDR2 SYDVKM, per germline. Between the trimmed V and J ends, which lost 7 bases and 4 bases, there was a span of 5 bases. The CDR3 is 11 residues long. In nucleotides, the CDR3 is TGTGCCAGCACCTCGAATCAGCCCCAGCATTTT. This codes for CASTSNQPQHF.

The genes are TRBV27 and TRBJ2-1, with 11 bases fitting TRBD2. The CDR3 spans 16 residues. The ends lost 2 bases at V and 9 bases at J; junction bases unmatched: 9. Germline-derived CDR1 and CDR2 are MNHEY and SMNVEV (reference sequence). The CDR3 nucleotides read TGTGCCAGCAGTTTAACGCTAGCGGGAGGAGTAAGTGAGCAGTTCTTC. Residues: CASSLTLAGGVSEQFF.

This clone showed up just a few times. Other nucleotide sequences in the sample specify the same CDR3. This chain uses TRBV18 with TRBJ2-1; 9 bases match TRBD1. The CDR3 totals 16 residues. CDR1 is KGHSH and CDR2 is LQKENI in the germline V gene. V shed 3 bases, J shed 7 bases, and the junction held 10 bases outside the gene matches. CDR3: CASSPYRDRVGNEQFF. The CDR3 DNA follows: TGTGCCAGCTCACCTTACCGGGACAGGGTTGGGAATGAGCAGTTCTTC.

This chain joins TRBV5-1 and TRBJ1-1; 9 positions agree with TRBD1. CDR3 length: 13 residues. Germline CDR1 reads SGHRS; CDR2 reads YFSETQ. Trimming at V came to 4 bases and at J to 10 bases, leaving 8 bases not matched to a gene. Written as DNA, the CDR3 is TGCGCCAGCAGCGCCCGGGACAGGGACGTAGCTTTCTTT. Its protein product is CASSARDRDVAFF. The variable domain in full, with the rest retrieved from reference TRBV5-1 and TRBJ1-1, is KAGVTQTPRYLIKTRGQQVTLSCSPISGHRSVSWYQQTPGQGLQFLFEYFSETQRNKGNFPGRFSGRQFSNSRSEMNVSTLELGDSALYLCASSARDRDVAFFGQGTRLTVV.

V and J are TRBV15 and TRBJ1-3, with D possibly being TRBD1 (5 bases). Trimming left V 0 bases short and J 0 bases short, with 9 bases between. The length of the CDR3 is 16 residues. Germline V gene sequence: CDR1 LNHNV, CDR2 YYDKDF (reference sequence). CDR3 loop: CATSREQVHSGNTIYF. The CDR3 DNA reads as TGTGCCACCAGCAGAGAACAGGTTCACTCTGGAAACACCATATATTTT.

The rearrangement joins TRBV7-9 to TRBJ2-3; D gene uncertain. This CDR3 has 13 residues. The V and J ends lost 4 bases and 2 bases respectively, with 7 bases between them. Germline V gene sequence: CDR1 SEHNR, CDR2 FQNEAQ (reference sequence). The CDR3 here is CASSSLATDTQYF. CDR3 in DNA: TGTGCCAGCAGCTCGTTGGCCACAGATACGCAGTATTTT.

This rearrangement joins TRBV30 to TRBJ1-2; a weak D match, TRBD1 (5 bases). The CDR3 contains 11 residues. Per the germline V gene, CDR1 is GTSNPN and CDR2 is SVGIG (reference sequence). The CDR3 protein is CGAGRNYGYTF. In DNA, the CDR3 is TGTGGGGCAGGGAGGAACTATGGCTACACCTTC.